This TCR beta chain was identified during a study of control samples from healthy donors and cancer patients. Some clones are missing from TCRdb's copy, which holds only in-frame ones; the method was immunoSEQ multiplex PCR. The sample has roughly 68,000 clones; 83% are singletons. The CDR3 sequence is 14 residues long. The germline V gene has CDR1 MDHEN and CDR2 SYDVKM. Unmatched junction bases numbered 13, after V lost 10 bases and J lost 7 bases. The sample was blood. This clonotype was sampled from a man aged 60 to 69 in good health. This chain connects TRBV28 to TRBJ1-5; TRBD1 agrees at 7 bases. DNA for the CDR3: TGTGCCACCAAGGGCCCGACAGGGTCCCAGCCCCAGCATTTT. It encodes CATKGPTGSQPQHF.